These 20 T cell receptor beta chains originate from one sample sequenced in a study of T-cell memory formation after mild COVID-19. One entry per CDR3 protein, called by TCRdb with MiXCR from the 5' RACE reads. The profile shows approximately 100,000 distinct CDR3 sequences, approximately 15% of them singletons. Sequenced material: PBMCs or a T cell subset sorted from them (not recorded which). Source of these receptors: an adult woman who had mild COVID-19 (a few samples of this study predate the infection). Cell type and time point are not known.

This clonotype was recorded a few times. CDR3 DNA: TGTGCCAGCAGCCAAGACGGGGCGGGAGGGAGTGAGCAGTTCTTC. It specifies CASSQDGAGGSEQFF. The chain combines TRBV3-1 with TRBJ2-1; the match to TRBD2 covers 9 bases. The CDR3 covers 15 residues. Germline trimming cut 0 bases from V and 9 bases from J; bases unmatched to any gene: 6. Germline CDR1 reads LGHDT; CDR2 reads YNNKEL (reference sequence).

In its sample, this clonotype was seen many times. The chain has TRBV24-1 and TRBJ2-1; 8 nucleotides align to TRBD1. V shed 6 bases, J shed 4 bases, and the junction held 4 bases outside the gene matches. The CDR3 runs to 14 residues. Germline loops: CDR1 KGHDR, CDR2 SFDVKD. In DNA, the CDR3 is TGTGCCACCAGTAGGCAGGGGGCTTACAATGAGCAGTTCTTC. Residues: CATSRQGAYNEQFF.

The chain has TRBV29-1 and TRBJ1-2; D is possibly TRBD1 (5 bases). In germline, CDR1 is SQVTM, CDR2 ANQGSEA. Trimming left V 6 bases short and J 14 bases short, with 22 bases between. This CDR3 has 12 amino acids. CDR3 protein: CSVLTGTGSGTF. In DNA, the CDR3 is TGCAGCGTGCTCACCGGGACTGGCTCGGGGACCTTC.

The gene calls are TRBV18 and TRBJ1-1; maybe TRBD1 (6 bases). CDR1 is KGHSH, CDR2 LQKENI, per germline. The CDR3 has 14 amino acids. V was clipped by 2 bases and J by 4 bases, with 11 bases between them. CDR3: CASSPGRGATEAFF. In DNA form, the CDR3 reads TGTGCCAGCTCACCAGGCCGGGGGGCCACTGAAGCTTTCTTT.

In DNA, the CDR3 is TGTGCCAGCAGCGCACGGACAGGCAACAATGAGCAGTTCTTC. Translating it yields CASSARTGNNEQFF. The chain combines TRBV7-9 with TRBJ2-1, with 7 nucleotides matching TRBD1. From germline, CDR1 is SEHNR and CDR2 FQNEAQ (reference sequence). CDR3 length: 14 amino acids. Germline trimming cut 5 bases from V and 5 bases from J; bases unmatched to any gene: 6.

The chain combines TRBV12-3 or TRBV12-4 with TRBJ2-1, with TRBD1 identical over 11 bases. The V and J ends lost 6 bases and 6 bases, in that order; junction bases with no gene match: 4. The CDR3 consists of 14 residues. CDR3 region: CASSRGTGGNEQFF. CDR3 DNA sequence: TGTGCCAGCAGCCGAGGGACAGGGGGCAATGAGCAGTTCTTC.

This clonotype was seen a handful of times. The rearrangement uses TRBV20-1 and TRBJ2-1; TRBD2 agrees at 7 bases. Per germline, CDR1 DFQATT and CDR2 SNEGSKA (reference sequence). The ends lost 2 bases at V and 7 bases at J; junction bases unmatched: 8. The CDR3 contains 14 residues. For the CDR3, the DNA is TGCAGTGCTAGAACCCCGACTAGCCCAAATGAGCAGTTCTTC. As protein: CSARTPTSPNEQFF.

The V gene is TRBV29-1, the J gene TRBJ2-1; D is unresolved. Trimming removed 6 bases from V and 7 bases from J, with 16 bases in between. CDR1 and CDR2 (germline): SQVTM, ANQGSEA. CDR3 length: 13 residues. The CDR3 DNA sequence: TGCAGCGTCGACCCTGAAGGAGTAAATGAGCAGTTCTTC. Translating gives CSVDPEGVNEQFF.

This clonotype was picked up many times. The rearrangement uses TRBV5-1 and TRBJ2-2; D perhaps matches TRBD2 (6 bases). The germline V gene encodes CDR1 SGHRS and CDR2 YFSETQ. Trimming took off 0 bases at V and 2 bases at J, with 14 bases between the two ends. The CDR3 runs to 17 residues. In nucleotides, the CDR3 is TGCGCCAGCAGCTTGGTTCCCAGCGGGCACAACACCGGGGAGCTGTTTTTT. Its translation is CASSLVPSGHNTGELFF.

This clonotype is a singleton in its sample. The chain employs TRBV12-3 or TRBV12-4 and TRBJ2-3; 12 nucleotides agree with TRBD2. This CDR3 has 16 residues. V dropped 5 bases and J dropped 6; count of bases not matched to a gene: 9. The CDR3 region is CASSPLAGGVSDTQYF. Written as DNA, the CDR3 is TGTGCCAGCAGTCCTCTAGCGGGGGGGGTATCCGATACGCAGTATTTT.

V gene TRBV15 combines with J gene TRBJ1-1, with a weak D call TRBD1 (5 bases). In germline, CDR1 is LNHNV, CDR2 YYDKDF (reference sequence). The V gene lost 8 bases and the J gene lost 3 bases, with 19 bases spanning the gap. There are 15 residues in the CDR3. The CDR3 sequence is CATFGGWQGDTEAFF. CDR3 nucleotides: TGTGCCACCTTTGGGGGGTGGCAGGGTGACACTGAAGCTTTCTTT.

The chain links TRBV12-3 or TRBV12-4 to TRBJ1-2; D remains unclear. The V end was cut by 3 bases, the J end by 3 bases, with 14 bases between. CDR3 size: 15 residues. CDR3 sequence: CASSLGGSYDYGYTF. The DNA for the CDR3 is TGTGCCAGCAGTTTGGGAGGAAGCTACGACTATGGCTACACCTTC.

The rearrangement links TRBV28 to TRBJ2-2; maybe TRBD2 (5 bases). Trimming removed 6 bases from V and 2 bases from J, with 16 bases in between. The germline V gene encodes CDR1 MDHEN and CDR2 SYDVKM. This CDR3 spans 16 amino acids. The CDR3 protein is CASSHGTSLNTGELFF. The CDR3 DNA is TGTGCCAGCAGCCACGGAACTAGTTTAAACACCGGGGAGCTGTTTTTT.

The gene calls are TRBV25-1 and TRBJ2-7, with 8 bases matching TRBD1. V shed 1 base, J shed 7 bases, and the junction held 6 bases outside the gene matches. In germline, CDR1 is MGHDK, CDR2 SYGVNS. This CDR3 has 14 amino acids. CDR3 sequence: CASSEWAGGGEQYF. CDR3 nucleotide sequence: TGTGCCAGCAGTGAATGGGCAGGGGGCGGTGAGCAGTACTTC.

This clonotype has only a few counts. CDR3 amino acids: CATSDFGYEQYF. CDR3 DNA: TGTGCCACCAGTGATTTCGGATACGAGCAGTACTTC. The rearrangement uses TRBV24-1 and TRBJ2-7; D unclear. Germline V lookup: CDR1 KGHDR, CDR2 SFDVKD. V was shortened by 1 base and J by 4 bases, with 4 bases between the two germline ends. The CDR3 has 12 amino acids.

The chain employs TRBV11-2 and TRBJ1-2; perhaps TRBD1 as D (5 bases). Germline CDR1 SGHAT, CDR2 FQNNGV. V lost 5 bases, J lost 2 bases, and 15 bases lay in between. The CDR3 runs 15 residues. DNA of the CDR3: TGTGCCAGCAGCCCCCCGGGACGGAACAACTATGGCTACACCTTC. The encoded protein is CASSPPGRNNYGYTF. Full variable domain (remainder filled in from reference TRBV11-2 and TRBJ1-2): EAGVAQSPRYKIIEKRQSVAFWCNPISGHATLYWYQQILGQGPKLLIQFQNNGVVDDSQLPKDRFSAERLKGVDSTLKIQPAKLEDSAVYLCASSPPGRNNYGYTFGSGTRLTVV.

This clonotype was picked up a small number of times. The rearrangement links TRBV20-1 to TRBJ2-7; D unclear. V was pared by 0 bases and J by 3 bases, with 9 bases between. The CDR3 consists of 13 residues. Germline-derived CDR1 and CDR2 are DFQATT and SNEGSKA (reference sequence). The CDR3 here is CSARDRAGYEQYF. The DNA for the CDR3 is TGCAGTGCTAGAGATCGGGCAGGCTACGAGCAGTACTTC.

The chain is built from TRBV12-3 or TRBV12-4 and TRBJ1-2, with D unclear. V gave up 6 bases and J gave up 5 bases, with 19 bases separating them. The CDR3 runs 15 residues. CDR3 amino acids: CASRTVPGKRYGYTF. CDR3 DNA sequence: TGTGCCAGCAGGACCGTTCCGGGGAAACGGTATGGCTACACCTTC.

This clonotype was found a few times. The chain recombines TRBV7-9 with TRBJ1-1; 8 nucleotides align to TRBD1. Trimming cost V 6 bases and J 0 bases; bases outside gene matches: 6. Germline CDR1 SEHNR, CDR2 FQNEAQ (reference sequence). CDR3 length: 15 amino acids. The CDR3 sequence is CASRGTDRVNTEAFF. CDR3 coding DNA: TGTGCCAGCAGGGGAACGGACAGGGTGAACACTGAAGCTTTCTTT.

This clonotype appeared many times. This chain uses TRBV24-1 with TRBJ2-3; D gene ambiguous. This CDR3 contains 15 residues. Looked up from germline, CDR1 is KGHDR and CDR2 is SFDVKD. Trimming shortened V by 4 bases and J by 5 bases, and 15 bases separated the two germline ends. CDR3 nucleotides: TGTGCCACCAGTGACTTCGCAGAATTCGAAGATACGCAGTATTTT. This sequence encodes CATSDFAEFEDTQYF.